Shown below are 30 T cell receptor beta chains from a single sample sequenced in a study of a mutant IDH1 vaccine in newly diagnosed glioma. Time point indicated: week 11, during vaccination. Each vaccine dose was 300 ug of mutant IDH1 20-mer peptide, with topical imiquimod. The assay was immunoSEQ multiplex PCR, and TCRdb's table has in-frame clones only and misses some. This repertoire shows 60,000 or so clones, around 91% found once; its top ten account for under 2%. These TCRs' antigens remain unknown. The sample consisted of PBMCs, taken from a glioma patient whose treatment included an IDH1 peptide vaccine. These receptors were collected from a man aged 35-49 years with glioma.

The V gene is TRBV5-4, the J gene TRBJ2-3; TRBD2 agrees at 13 bases. The CDR3 is 16 residues long. Germline-derived CDR1 and CDR2 are SGHNT and YYREEE (reference sequence). The V gene end was trimmed by 5 bases and the J gene end by 7 bases; junction bases not matched to a gene: 10. Here the CDR3 DNA reads TGTGCCAGCAGATCTGGACTAGCGGGAGAGGTAAATACGCAGTATTTT. The encoded protein is CASRSGLAGEVNTQYF.

The rearrangement uses TRBV7-9 and TRBJ2-7; D perhaps matches TRBD2 (5 bases). This CDR3 has 13 residues. Per germline, CDR1 SEHNR and CDR2 FQNEAQ (reference sequence). With 1 base removed from V and 5 bases from J, the gap between germline ends came to 9 bases. CDR3 sequence (DNA): TGTGCCAGCAGCTTAGGACTATTCGACGAGCAGTACTTC. It codes for CASSLGLFDEQYF.

The gene calls are TRBV29-1 and TRBJ1-3; TRBD1 might be the D (5 bases). Trimming shortened V by 1 base and J by 0 bases, and 7 bases separated the two germline ends. The CDR3 runs 14 residues. Germline loops: CDR1 SQVTM, CDR2 ANQGSEA. CDR3: CSVEAGGSGNTIYF. CDR3 bases: TGCAGCGTTGAAGCTGGGGGCTCTGGAAACACCATATATTTT. The full variable domain, its missing parts supplied by reference TRBV29-1 and TRBJ1-3, is SAVISQKPSRDICQRGTSLTIQCQVDSQVTMMFWYRQQPGQSLTLIATANQGSEATYESGFVIDKFPISRPNLTFSTLTVSNMSPEDSSIYLCSVEAGGSGNTIYFGEGSWLTVV.

The CDR3 spells CASRHSGVPTYEQYV. The CDR3 DNA is TGTGCCAGCAGGCACTCAGGAGTTCCAACCTACGAGCAGTACGTC. The chain joins TRBV27 to TRBJ2-7; D call uncertain. Trimming cost V 6 bases and J 2 bases, with 17 bases left between them. Germline lookup yields CDR1 MNHEY and CDR2 SMNVEV (reference sequence). The CDR3 is 15 residues long.

This chain connects TRBV7-3 to TRBJ2-7; tentatively, D is TRBD1 (6 bases). The V and J ends lost 2 bases and 5 bases respectively, with 10 bases between them. The CDR3 loop spans 13 amino acids. Germline loops: CDR1 SGHTA, CDR2 FQGTGA. The CDR3 nucleotides are TGTGCCAGCAGCTTAGGACAGCCGAACGAGCAGTACTTC. This translates into CASSLGQPNEQYF.

The CDR3 loop reads CASRPGRTGELFF. The CDR3 nucleotides are TGTGCCAGCAGGCCCGGGCGTACCGGGGAGCTGTTTTTT. The chain is built from TRBV2 and TRBJ2-2, with D unresolved. With 6 bases removed from V and 5 bases from J, the gap between germline ends came to 10 bases. The CDR3 totals 13 residues. Germline V gives CDR1 SNHLY, CDR2 FYNNEI.

In nucleotides, the CDR3 is TGTGCCAGCAGAGTATGGATCACCGGGGAGCTGTTTTTT. Its protein is CASRVWITGELFF. This sequence joins TRBV6-6 and TRBJ2-2, with D unclear. The germline CDR1 and CDR2 sequences are MNHNY and SVGAGI (reference sequence). Deletions cut 6 bases from V and 4 bases from J, with 9 bases between. The CDR3 runs to 13 residues.

The chain employs TRBV10-1 and TRBJ2-3; D remains unclear. V gave up 6 bases and J gave up 5 bases, with 15 bases separating them. The germline V gene has CDR1 WNHNN and CDR2 SYGVQD (reference sequence). The CDR3 runs to 14 residues. As DNA, the CDR3 is TGCGCCAGCAGGGGTCTCGAGGATCTAGATACGCAGTATTTT. It codes for CASRGLEDLDTQYF.

V gene TRBV9 combines with J gene TRBJ2-2; D gene unclear. Germline loops: CDR1 SGDLS, CDR2 YYNGEE. The CDR3 runs 18 residues. V shed 3 bases and J shed 6 bases, with 24 bases lying between them. Written as DNA, the CDR3 is TGTGCCAGCAGCGGATGGAACACGGTTCGAATGGGTGCCGGGGAGCTGTTTTTT. Protein sequence: CASSGWNTVRMGAGELFF. Full variable domain (rest looked up from reference TRBV9 and TRBJ2-2): DSGVTQTPKHLITATGQRVTLRCSPRSGDLSVYWYQQSLDQGLQFLIQYYNGEERAKGNILERFSAQQFPDLHSELNLSSLELGDSALYFCASSGWNTVRMGAGELFFGEGSRLTVL.

CDR3 amino acids: CASSETAISNQPQHF. The CDR3 nucleotides read TGTGCCAGCAGTGAAACGGCTATTAGCAATCAGCCCCAGCATTTT. The chain recombines TRBV6-1 with TRBJ1-5; D remains unclear. V was cut by 2 bases and J by 0 bases, with 8 bases left in between. The CDR3 contains 15 residues. Per the germline V gene, CDR1 is MNHNS and CDR2 is SASEGT.

This clone is medium-sized. This chain joins TRBV6-1 and TRBJ2-2; D is uncertain. Germline CDR1 is MNHNS and CDR2 is SASEGT. The CDR3 contains 12 residues. Trimming pared 8 bases from V and 3 bases from J, leaving 7 bases between. CDR3 nucleotides: TGTGCCAGCGGCAGCTACACCGGGGAGCTGTTTTTT. It specifies CASGSYTGELFF.

The J gene is TRBJ1-2, the V gene TRBV7-8, with D possibly matching TRBD1 (6 bases). This CDR3 is built from 16 residues. V was clipped by 3 bases and J by 1 base, with 15 bases between them. Per germline, CDR1 SGHVS and CDR2 FQNEAQ. In nucleotides, the CDR3 is TGTGCCAGCAGCTTTTCCCGGGACACCTTTAACTATGGCTACACCTTC. The encoded protein is CASSFSRDTFNYGYTF.

The V gene is TRBV19, the J gene TRBJ1-3; D gene unclear. Germline lookup yields CDR1 LNHDA and CDR2 SQIVND (reference sequence). V lost 9 bases and J 4 bases, leaving 13 bases between the germline ends. The CDR3 has 13 residues. The CDR3 region is CASRTRNGNTIYF. The CDR3 bases are TGTGCCAGCCGTACGAGGAACGGAAACACCATATATTTT. The full variable domain, with the rest looked up from reference TRBV19 and TRBJ1-3, is DGGITQSPKYLFRKEGQNVTLSCEQNLNHDAMYWYRQDPGQGLRLIYYSQIVNDFQKGDIAEGYSVSREKKESFPLTVTSAQKNPTAFYLCASRTRNGNTIYFGEGSWLTVV.

The chain employs TRBV5-5 and TRBJ2-3; D is unresolved. CDR1 and CDR2 from the germline V gene are SGHKS and YYEKEE (reference sequence). Trimming stripped 3 bases from V and 3 bases from J, with 17 bases between. This CDR3 contains 16 residues. CDR3: CASSSQLRVWTDTQYF. For the CDR3, the DNA is TGTGCCAGCAGCTCCCAATTACGGGTTTGGACAGATACGCAGTATTTT.

Details on this clone: A much larger clone lies one base from this, so it may be a read error. This specimen includes other DNA sequences encoding the same CDR3. The rearrangement links TRBV7-9 to TRBJ1-2; TRBD1 is a possible D gene (5 bases). CDR1 and CDR2 (germline): SEHNR, FQNEAQ (reference sequence). This CDR3 spans 14 amino acids. Trimming took off 4 bases at V and 6 bases at J, with 15 bases between the two ends. The CDR3 protein is CASSSDRAMDGYTF. For the CDR3, the DNA is TGTGCCAGCAGCTCCGACAGAGCGATGGATGGCTACACCTTC.

The chain uses TRBV28 and TRBJ1-1; 8 positions agree with TRBD1. Unmatched junction bases numbered 10, after V lost 5 bases and J lost 5 bases. The germline V gene encodes CDR1 MDHEN and CDR2 SYDVKM. The CDR3 has 15 residues. DNA of the CDR3: TGTGCCAGCAGTCCCCCAGACAGGGGAAGAACTGAAGCTTTCTTT. This codes for CASSPPDRGRTEAFF.

This chain joins TRBV7-3 and TRBJ2-1, with 12 nucleotides matching TRBD2. The ends lost 3 bases at V and 7 bases at J; junction bases unmatched: 4. The V gene's germline CDR1 is SGHTA and CDR2 FQGTGA. This CDR3 is 15 amino acids long. CDR3 sequence: CASSFGLAGSNEQFF. The CDR3 DNA reads TGTGCCAGCAGCTTCGGACTAGCGGGAAGTAATGAGCAGTTCTTC.

The rearrangement joins TRBV28 to TRBJ1-1, with 9 bases identical to TRBD1. The V gene end was trimmed by 6 bases and the J gene end by 5 bases; junction bases not matched to a gene: 10. This CDR3 is 15 amino acids long. CDR1 is MDHEN and CDR2 is SYDVKM in the germline V gene. The CDR3 DNA follows: TGTGCCAGCAGACCTTGGACAGGGGATCATACTGAAGCTTTCTTT. Translation gives CASRPWTGDHTEAFF.

This chain connects TRBV4-3 to TRBJ2-5; D ambiguous. Per germline, CDR1 LGHNA and CDR2 YSLEER. There are 16 residues in the CDR3. Trimming cost V 0 bases and J 0 bases, with 11 bases left between them. CDR3 residues: CASSQEVRPHQETQYF. In DNA, the CDR3 is TGCGCCAGCAGCCAAGAGGTTCGGCCACACCAAGAGACCCAGTACTTC.

This chain links TRBV2 with TRBJ2-6; 7 bases agree with TRBD1. J lost 0 bases, V lost 8 bases, and 10 bases had no gene match. The CDR3 extends over 17 amino acids. In germline, CDR1 is SNHLY, CDR2 FYNNEI. The CDR3 bases are TGTGCCAGCGATTACAGGGGCTTGAGCTCTGGGGCCAACGTCCTGACTTTC. Its translation is CASDYRGLSSGANVLTF.

The gene calls are TRBV10-3 and TRBJ1-1, with 7 bases aligning to TRBD1. Germline lookup yields CDR1 ENHRY and CDR2 SYGVKD. This CDR3 has 16 residues. V lost 2 bases, J lost 0 bases, and 6 bases stayed unmatched. CDR3 amino acids: CAISERGQAMNTEAFF. The CDR3 coding sequence is TGTGCCATCAGTGAGAGGGGGCAGGCTATGAACACTGAAGCTTTCTTT.

Written as DNA, the CDR3 is TGTGCCAGCAGCCCACGCGGGGACGGTGGACTGTTTTTT. It encodes CASSPRGDGGLFF. This sequence joins TRBV9 and TRBJ1-4; D is possibly TRBD1 (5 bases). This CDR3 comprises 13 residues. Germline V gene data show CDR1 as SGDLS and CDR2 as YYNGEE. V was clipped by 4 bases and J by 13 bases, with 17 bases between them.

This chain links TRBV19 with TRBJ2-3; D is unclear. Germline V gene lookup returns CDR1 LNHDA and CDR2 SQIVND (reference sequence). V lost 1 base to trimming and J lost 5 bases, with 13 bases between them. The CDR3 is made up of 15 amino acids. CDR3 loop: CASSIGPRTGDTQYF. CDR3 nucleotides: TGTGCCAGTAGTATAGGCCCCCGAACCGGAGATACGCAGTATTTT.

The rearrangement links TRBV28 to TRBJ1-4; maybe TRBD1 (6 bases). Trimming pared 7 bases from V and 3 bases from J, leaving 18 bases between. From germline, CDR1 is MDHEN and CDR2 SYDVKM. This CDR3 has 16 amino acids. The CDR3 loop is CASTRQGFGANEKLFF. CDR3 in DNA: TGTGCCAGCACGCGTCAGGGGTTTGGAGCTAATGAAAAACTGTTTTTT.

This chain uses TRBV28 with TRBJ2-1, with 11 bases identical to TRBD2. The CDR3 contains 15 residues. Germline CDR1 MDHEN, CDR2 SYDVKM. Trimming at V came to 4 bases and at J to 5 bases, leaving 4 bases not matched to a gene. CDR3 residues: CASSSGTSGNNEQFF. In nucleotides, the CDR3 is TGTGCCAGCAGTTCCGGGACTAGCGGAAACAATGAGCAGTTCTTC.

This clone was detected once. The chain joins TRBV6-5 to TRBJ1-3; D is unresolved. Germline CDR1 reads MNHEY; CDR2 reads SVGAGI. The V gene lost 0 bases and the J gene lost 4 bases, with 4 bases spanning the gap. The CDR3 has 13 residues. Here the CDR3 reads CASSYSAGNTIYF. CDR3 coding DNA: TGTGCCAGCAGTTACTCGGCGGGAAACACCATATATTTT.

The J gene is TRBJ1-2, the V gene TRBV4-3, with 7 bases aligning to TRBD1. V lost 0 bases, J lost 5 bases, and 3 bases stayed unmatched. CDR3 length: 14 residues. Germline V lookup: CDR1 LGHNA, CDR2 YSLEER. The CDR3 spells CASSQETGQYGYTF. As DNA, the CDR3 is TGCGCCAGCAGCCAAGAAACGGGACAGTATGGCTACACCTTC.

The chain links TRBV28 to TRBJ1-6; D perhaps matches TRBD1 (6 bases). The CDR3 is made up of 16 amino acids. V shed 5 bases and J shed 7 bases, with 18 bases lying between them. Germline loops: CDR1 MDHEN, CDR2 SYDVKM. CDR3: CASSPQRGAGNSPLHF. Written as DNA, the CDR3 is TGTGCCAGCAGTCCCCAACGGGGGGCAGGGAATTCACCCCTCCACTTT.

CDR3 DNA sequence: TGTGCCAGCGCCGGTGTGAACACTGAAGCTTTCTTT. Translated: CASAGVNTEAFF. The chain is built from TRBV7-9 and TRBJ1-1; unclear D gene. The CDR3 totals 12 residues. Germline V gene lookup returns CDR1 SEHNR and CDR2 FQNEAQ (reference sequence). V was cut by 8 bases and J by 0 bases, with 7 bases left in between.

V usage is TRBV5-1 and J usage is TRBJ2-7; TRBD1 agrees at 9 bases. With V trimmed by 0 bases and J by 9 bases, 7 bases remained unmatched. The germline CDR1 and CDR2 sequences are SGHRS and YFSETQ. CDR3 length: 14 amino acids. CDR3 nucleotide sequence: TGCGCCAGCAGCTTGGGAGAGACAGGGGGAAGGCAGTACTTC. Translated, it gives CASSLGETGGRQYF.